The T cell receptor beta chain described here comes from a study of cytomegalovirus exposure and HLA in healthy donors. The PCR employed 60 Vbeta primers together with 13 Jbeta primers. The protocol was immunoSEQ multiplex PCR, while the TCRdb copy is restricted to in-frame clones and leaves out a portion. Of 200,000 to 300,000 clones listed, roughly 86% are singletons. Only a few counts were recorded for this clone. Its antigen is not identified. CDR1 and CDR2 (germline): LGHNA, YNFKEQ. The V end was cut by 0 bases, the J end by 4 bases, with 16 bases between. This CDR3 is built from 17 residues. Findings and caveats of the study: A missense DCLRE1C variant was associated with V- and J-gene trimming of TCR beta chains in a later analysis, and an independent cohort replicated the association. In a later analysis, CMV-associated beta chains were mostly HLA-associated, it appeared.

The rearrangement joins TRBV4-2 to TRBJ2-1; possibly TRBD2 for D (6 bases). Material: PBMCs. The sequence derives from a woman aged 40 to 50 in good health and CMV-seropositive. CDR3 nucleotides: TGTGCCAGCAGCCAAGATGGGGACTCCCTGGTTTACAATGAGCAGTTCTTC. Protein: CASSQDGDSLVYNEQFF.